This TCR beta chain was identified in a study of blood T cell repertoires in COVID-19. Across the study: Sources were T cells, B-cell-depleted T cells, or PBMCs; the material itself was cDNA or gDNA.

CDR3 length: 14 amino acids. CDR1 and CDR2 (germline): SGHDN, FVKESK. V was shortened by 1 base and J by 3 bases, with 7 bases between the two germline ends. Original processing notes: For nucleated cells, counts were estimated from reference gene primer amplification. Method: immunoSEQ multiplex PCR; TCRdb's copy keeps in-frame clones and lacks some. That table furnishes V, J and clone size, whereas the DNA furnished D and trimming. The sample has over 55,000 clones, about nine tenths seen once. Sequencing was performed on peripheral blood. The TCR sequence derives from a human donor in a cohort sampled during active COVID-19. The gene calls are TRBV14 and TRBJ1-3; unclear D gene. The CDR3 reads CASSQAGGGNTIYF. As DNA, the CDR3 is TGTGCCAGCAGCCAAGCCGGCGGTGGAAACACCATATATTTT.